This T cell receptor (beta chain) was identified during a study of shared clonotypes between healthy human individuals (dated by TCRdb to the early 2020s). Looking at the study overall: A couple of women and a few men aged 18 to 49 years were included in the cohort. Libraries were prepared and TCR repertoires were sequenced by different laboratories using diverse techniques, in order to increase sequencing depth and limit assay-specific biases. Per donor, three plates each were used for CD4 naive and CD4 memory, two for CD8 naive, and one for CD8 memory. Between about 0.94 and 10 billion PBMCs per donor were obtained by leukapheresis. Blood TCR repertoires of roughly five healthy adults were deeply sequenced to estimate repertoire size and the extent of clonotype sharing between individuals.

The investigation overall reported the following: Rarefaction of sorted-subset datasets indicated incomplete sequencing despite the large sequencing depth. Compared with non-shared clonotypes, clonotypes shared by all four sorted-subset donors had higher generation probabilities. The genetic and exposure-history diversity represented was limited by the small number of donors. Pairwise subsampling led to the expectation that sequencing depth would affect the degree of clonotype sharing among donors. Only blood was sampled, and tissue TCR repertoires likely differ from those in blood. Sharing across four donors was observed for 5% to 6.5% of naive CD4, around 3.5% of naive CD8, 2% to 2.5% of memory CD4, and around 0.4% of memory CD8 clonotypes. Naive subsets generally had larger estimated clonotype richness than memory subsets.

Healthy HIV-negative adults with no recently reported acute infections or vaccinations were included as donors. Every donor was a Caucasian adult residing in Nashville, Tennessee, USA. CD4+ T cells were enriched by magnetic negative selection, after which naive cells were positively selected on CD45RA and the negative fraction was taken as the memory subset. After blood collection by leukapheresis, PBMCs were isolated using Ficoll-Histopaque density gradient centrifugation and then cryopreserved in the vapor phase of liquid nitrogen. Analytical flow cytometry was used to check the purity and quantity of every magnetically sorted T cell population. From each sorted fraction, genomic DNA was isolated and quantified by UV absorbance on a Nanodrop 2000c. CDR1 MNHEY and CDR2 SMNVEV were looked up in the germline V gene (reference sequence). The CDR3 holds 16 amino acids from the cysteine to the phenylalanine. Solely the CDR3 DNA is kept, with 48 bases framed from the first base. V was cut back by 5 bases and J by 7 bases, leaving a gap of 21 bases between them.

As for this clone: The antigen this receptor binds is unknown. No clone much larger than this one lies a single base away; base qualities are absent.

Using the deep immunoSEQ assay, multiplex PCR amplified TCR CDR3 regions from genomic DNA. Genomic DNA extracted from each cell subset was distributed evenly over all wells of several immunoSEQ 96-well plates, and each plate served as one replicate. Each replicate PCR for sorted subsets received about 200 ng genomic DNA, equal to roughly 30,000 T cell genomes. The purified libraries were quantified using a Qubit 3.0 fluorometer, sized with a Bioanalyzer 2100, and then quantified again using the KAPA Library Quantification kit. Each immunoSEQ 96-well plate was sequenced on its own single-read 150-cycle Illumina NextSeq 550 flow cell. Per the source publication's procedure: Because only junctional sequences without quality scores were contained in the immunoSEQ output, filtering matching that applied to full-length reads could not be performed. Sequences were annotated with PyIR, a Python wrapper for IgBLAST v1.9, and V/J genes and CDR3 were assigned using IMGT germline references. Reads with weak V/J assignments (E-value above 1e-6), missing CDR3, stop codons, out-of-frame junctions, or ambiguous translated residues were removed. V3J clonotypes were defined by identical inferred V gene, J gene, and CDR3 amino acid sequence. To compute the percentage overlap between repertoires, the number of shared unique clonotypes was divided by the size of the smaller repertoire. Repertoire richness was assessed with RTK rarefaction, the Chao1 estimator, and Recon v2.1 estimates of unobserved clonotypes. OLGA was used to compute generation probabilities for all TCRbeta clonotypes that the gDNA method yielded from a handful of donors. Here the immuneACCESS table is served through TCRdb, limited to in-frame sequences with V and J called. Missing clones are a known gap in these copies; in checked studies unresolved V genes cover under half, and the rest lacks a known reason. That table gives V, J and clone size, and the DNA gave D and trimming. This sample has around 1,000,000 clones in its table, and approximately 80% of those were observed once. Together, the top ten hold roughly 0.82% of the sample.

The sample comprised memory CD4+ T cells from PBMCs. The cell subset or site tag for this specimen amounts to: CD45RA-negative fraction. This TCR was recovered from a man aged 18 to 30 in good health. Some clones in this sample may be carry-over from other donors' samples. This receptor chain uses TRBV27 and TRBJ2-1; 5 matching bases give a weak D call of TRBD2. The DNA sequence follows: TGTGCCAGCAGTCCCGAGCGGCTTCTCTCGGGGAATGAGCAGTTCTTC. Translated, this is CASSPERLLSGNEQFF.